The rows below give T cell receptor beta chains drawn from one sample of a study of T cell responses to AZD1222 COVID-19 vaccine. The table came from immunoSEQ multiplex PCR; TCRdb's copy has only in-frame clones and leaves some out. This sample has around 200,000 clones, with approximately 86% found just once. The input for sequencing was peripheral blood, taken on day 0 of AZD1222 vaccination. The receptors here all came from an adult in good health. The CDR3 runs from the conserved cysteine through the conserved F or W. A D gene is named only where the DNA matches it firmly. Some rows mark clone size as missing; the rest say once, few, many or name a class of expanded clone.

cdr3_aa: CASSWGQGNGYTF
cdr3_nt: TGTGCCAGCAGCTGGGGACAGGGAAATGGCTACACCTTC
clone_size: once
v_call: TRBV7-8
d_call: TRBD1
j_call: TRBJ1-2

cdr3_aa: CASSQANTDTQYF
cdr3_nt: TGTGCCAGCAGCCAAGCGAACACAGATACGCAGTATTTT
clone_size: NA
v_call: TRBV3-1/TRBV3-2
d_call: NA
j_call: TRBJ2-3

cdr3_aa: CASSRTGEQYF
cdr3_nt: TGTGCCAGCAGTAGGACGGGGGAGCAGTACTTC
clone_size: NA
v_call: TRBV12-3/TRBV12-4
d_call: NA
j_call: TRBJ2-7

cdr3_aa: CASSEDRANYGYTF
cdr3_nt: TGTGCCAGCAGTGAGGACAGGGCTAACTATGGCTACACCTTC
clone_size: NA
v_call: TRBV2
d_call: TRBD1
j_call: TRBJ1-2

cdr3_aa: CASNKGQGAYNEQFF
cdr3_nt: TGTGCCAGCAATAAAGGACAGGGAGCCTACAATGAGCAGTTCTTC
clone_size: NA
v_call: TRBV27
d_call: TRBD1
j_call: TRBJ2-1

cdr3_aa: CASSYSAPGPYEQYF
cdr3_nt: TGTGCCAGCAGTTACTCGGCCCCAGGGCCCTACGAGCAGTACTTC
clone_size: once
v_call: TRBV6-2/TRBV6-3
d_call: NA
j_call: TRBJ2-7

cdr3_aa: CASRDRGFVEAFF
cdr3_nt: TGTGCCAGCAGAGACAGGGGATTTGTTGAAGCTTTCTTT
clone_size: NA
v_call: TRBV2
d_call: TRBD1
j_call: TRBJ1-1

cdr3_aa: CAWRGAGTSTDTQYF
cdr3_nt: TGTGCCTGGAGAGGAGCCGGGACTTCAACAGATACGCAGTATTTT
clone_size: NA
v_call: TRBV30
d_call: NA
j_call: TRBJ2-3

cdr3_aa: CASSSRQVETQYF
cdr3_nt: TGTGCCAGCAGTTCCCGACAAGTAGAGACCCAGTACTTC
clone_size: NA
v_call: TRBV6-6
d_call: NA
j_call: TRBJ2-5

cdr3_aa: CASSLVRSTGELFF
cdr3_nt: TGCGCCAGCAGCTTGGTCCGTTCCACCGGGGAGCTGTTTTTT
clone_size: NA
v_call: TRBV5-1
d_call: NA
j_call: TRBJ2-2

cdr3_aa: CASSRAAGGSTDTQYF
cdr3_nt: TGCGCCAGCAGCCGTGCAGCGGGGGGGAGCACAGATACGCAGTATTTT
clone_size: NA
v_call: TRBV5-1
d_call: TRBD2
j_call: TRBJ2-3

cdr3_aa: CASSGRTGVSVAQYF
cdr3_nt: TGTGCCAGTAGTGGACGGACAGGGGTGTCGGTGGCCCAGTACTTC
clone_size: NA
v_call: TRBV19
d_call: TRBD1
j_call: TRBJ2-5

cdr3_aa: CASSRTGYEQYF
cdr3_nt: TGTGCCAGCAGCCGGACAGGCTACGAGCAGTACTTC
clone_size: NA
v_call: TRBV7-9
d_call: TRBD1
j_call: TRBJ2-7